This T cell receptor beta chain was retrieved from a study of Tregs in tolerant kidney transplant recipients (dated by TCRdb to between 2018 and 2020). Looking at the study overall: The transplants used related donors along with nonmyeloablative bone marrow transplantation, and in the human trials mixed chimerism was transient. The study used TCRbeta sequencing to identify donor-specific regulatory T cells before combined kidney and bone marrow transplantation, then tracked those cells after transplant. Overall study outcomes, separate from this receptor: Because the study included only a small number of patients, the results must be confirmed in larger populations and under other immunosuppression protocols. Donor-specific Treg expansion was found to exceed global Treg expansion in tolerant patients, suggesting antigen-driven rather than nonspecific expansion. For some patients the PCR primers changed over time, which made it impossible to compare the samples from those patients at the nucleotide level. Expanding Tregs with activated donor B cells appeared to identify the most biologically relevant and donor-specific TCRbeta repertoire. Biological reproducibility was not directly addressed, though technical replication error appeared minimal.

The sample's time point label is to be understood as: blood sample drawn before combined kidney and bone marrow transplant. Unstimulated Tregs (CD4+CD25+CD127-), CD4+ non-Tregs (CD4+CD25-), CD4 and CD8 cells were FACS-sorted from thawed PBMCs. A few combined kidney and bone marrow transplant recipients from the ITN036ST trial were included as patients, and samples were available only from these trial subjects. Healthy control blood was processed to PBMCs by Ficoll density gradient and cryopreserved, and patient PBMCs were collected before and after transplant. For TCRbeta CDR3 sequencing, genomic DNA was extracted from sorted cells using the QIAGEN DNeasy Blood and Tissue Kit. Through immunoSEQ, high-throughput TCRbeta CDR3 sequencing was done commercially, including PCR amplification with internal controls and bias correction. From the authors' description of their analysis: Unique productive TCRbeta sequences were defined by CDR3 nucleotide sequence where primers matched, and otherwise by CDR3 amino acid sequence together with Vbeta and Jbeta genes. Sorting error was corrected by removing sequences shared between sorted populations at a frequency ratio of 2:1 or less, and the remaining shared sequences were assigned to the higher population. Donor-reactive sequences were defined as at least 5-fold expanded in CFSE-low cells versus unstimulated cells, with frequency of at least 0.01% in CFSE-low cells. Jensen-Shannon divergence calculated on the top 100 TCRbeta sequences ranked by frequency was used to measure repertoire divergence. For samples with multiple sequencing runs, sorting error was corrected in each run separately before the runs were combined. In TCRdb, the immuneACCESS table is reduced to in-frame sequences with V and J assigned. These tables do not hold every clone; where another copy was compared, an unresolved V gene accounts for under half, and the others remain unexplained. V, J and clone size were drawn from that table, and D and trimming were deduced from the DNA. Within this sample are 110,000 or so clones, with 90% of them counted one time only. The top ten clones comprise about 0.35% of the sample.

Points on this clone: Its antigen is not yet known. No base-level quality is on record; no much larger clone is a single base apart.

There are 14 amino acids in the CDR3, from cysteine to phenylalanine inclusive. Solely the CDR3 DNA is kept, with 42 bases framed from the first base. V lost 1 base and J lost 1 base; the stretch between them is 7 bases long. Looking up the germline V gene yields CDR1 SGHTA and CDR2 FQGNSA. This specimen consisted of CD4+ T cells from blood, obtained before the transplant. This TCR was sampled from a human donor who received a combined kidney and bone marrow transplant. The receptor chain draws on TRBV7-2 and TRBJ1-1; the D gene is unclear. CDR3 loop: CASSLGGGNTEAFF. The DNA reads as follows: TGTGCCAGCAGCTTAGGGGGAGGGAACACTGAAGCTTTCTTT.